The 22 T cell receptor beta chains presented below share a single source sample, sequenced in a study of blood T cell repertoires in COVID-19. TCRdb keeps only in-frame clones here, not all; method: immunoSEQ multiplex PCR. The repertoire holds around 100,000 clones, with over 75% as singletons. The specimen was peripheral blood. All receptors come from a man between 70 and 80 years old with active or convalescent COVID-19.

The rearrangement uses TRBV23-1 and TRBJ1-5; 9 bases are shared with TRBD1. TRBV23-1 is marked as an open reading frame, function uncertain. CDR3 size: 14 residues. Germline trimming cut 6 bases from V and 4 bases from J; bases unmatched to any gene: 4. CDR3 nucleotides: TGCGCCAGCAGGATCGACAGGGGGAATCAGCCCCAGCATTTT. This sequence encodes CASRIDRGNQPQHF.

J is TRBJ2-5 and V is TRBV18; maybe TRBD2 (6 bases). CDR1 KGHSH and CDR2 LQKENI come from the germline V gene. Trimming removed 3 bases at V and 5 bases at J, with 13 bases between. The CDR3 runs to 14 residues. CDR3 sequence (DNA): TGTGCCAGCTCACCCGAGACTAGTATTGAGACCCAGTACTTC. Protein sequence: CASSPETSIETQYF.

For the CDR3, the DNA is TGTGCCAGCAGTTCTCGAGGATACGGACAGGGCTCCGGGGAGCTGTTTTTT. Amino acid sequence: CASSSRGYGQGSGELFF. The V and J genes are TRBV28 and TRBJ2-2; 8 bases match TRBD1. Germline-derived CDR1 and CDR2 are MDHEN and SYDVKM. The CDR3 runs 17 residues. V shed 4 bases and J 6 bases; nucleotides not matched to a gene: 13.

The CDR3 reads CASSSVSVYEQYF. As DNA, the CDR3 is TGTGCCAGCAGCTCGGTTAGCGTCTACGAGCAGTACTTC. The rearrangement joins TRBV2 to TRBJ2-7; a weak D match, TRBD2 (5 bases). V was clipped by 6 bases and J by 3 bases, with 12 bases between them. Per the germline V gene, CDR1 is SNHLY and CDR2 is FYNNEI. The CDR3 is made up of 13 amino acids.

This chain joins TRBV5-1 and TRBJ2-7; 7 bases fit TRBD1. The trim removed 4 bases at V and 2 bases at J, leaving 6 bases unmatched. Germline loops: CDR1 SGHRS, CDR2 YFSETQ. This CDR3 spans 14 amino acids. The CDR3 here is CASSKGQATYEQYF. The DNA for the CDR3 is TGCGCCAGCAGCAAAGGACAGGCCACCTACGAGCAGTACTTC.

The sample holds a few counts of this clone. Germline is not matched at one junction end, which may reflect a read error. This rearrangement joins TRBV2 to TRBJ1-6, with unresolved D. The CDR3 covers 13 residues. Germline loops: CDR1 SNHLY, CDR2 FYNNEI. In DNA, the CDR3 is TGTGCCAGCAGTGAAAGACAAGATTCAGCCCTCCACTTT. It yields the protein CASSERQDSALHF.

In this sample, this clone turned up once. The chain is built from TRBV11-3 and TRBJ2-1; 16 bases match TRBD2. The V and J ends lost 8 bases and 4 bases, in that order; junction bases with no gene match: 8. This CDR3 has 17 residues. CDR1 SGHNT and CDR2 YENEEA come from the germline V gene. Written as DNA, the CDR3 is TGTGCCAGCTCCGCCGGGACTAGCGGGAGGGGATACAATGAGCAGTTCTTC. Protein: CASSAGTSGRGYNEQFF.

A few counts support this clone. The gene calls are TRBV2 and TRBJ2-3, with a weak D call TRBD1 (7 bases). V lost 3 bases and J lost 5, with 18 bases in between. This CDR3 is 16 amino acids long. Germline V CDR1 and CDR2: SNHLY, FYNNEI. The CDR3, as DNA: TGTGCCAGCAGTGAGACCCGACAGGGAGCGGGAGATACGCAGTATTTT. Residues: CASSETRQGAGDTQYF.

The rearrangement joins TRBV2 to TRBJ1-2; 9 bases are a match to TRBD1. CDR3 length: 14 residues. J lost 5 bases, V lost 6 bases, and 7 bases had no gene match. From germline, CDR1 is SNHLY and CDR2 FYNNEI. CDR3 coding DNA: TGTGCCAGCAGAAACAGGGGGCGCGGGTATGGCTACACCTTC. Translated, it gives CASRNRGRGYGYTF.

The chain uses TRBV10-3 and TRBJ1-1, with no clear D. The V end lost 0 bases, the J end lost 5 bases, and 10 bases lay between the germline ends. This CDR3 comprises 14 residues. Looked up from germline, CDR1 is ENHRY and CDR2 is SYGVKD. The DNA of the CDR3 is TGTGCCATCAGTGAGTCCGGGATGAGGACTGAAGCTTTCTTT. Encoded protein: CAISESGMRTEAFF.

The V gene is TRBV5-1, the J gene TRBJ1-1, with 10 bases identical to TRBD1. The CDR3 is 16 residues long. Germline CDR1 and CDR2: SGHRS and YFSETQ. The V and J ends lost 7 bases and 0 bases, in that order; junction bases with no gene match: 9. CDR3 sequence: CASRTGQGNMNTEAFF. The CDR3 DNA is TGCGCCAGCCGAACGGGACAGGGGAACATGAACACTGAAGCTTTCTTT.

The chain uses TRBV3-1 (or the pseudogene TRBV3-2) and TRBJ2-1; 10 bases line up with TRBD2. The trim removed 4 bases at V and 4 bases at J, leaving 4 bases unmatched. The CDR3 has 15 amino acids. The germline V gene encodes CDR1 LGHDT and CDR2 YNNKEL (reference sequence). The CDR3 DNA sequence: TGTGCCAGCAGCCGCGGGACTAGCGAGTACAATGAGCAGTTCTTC. Encoded protein: CASSRGTSEYNEQFF.

Here the CDR3 DNA reads TGCGCCAGCAGTGATGGCACCCTTGAAGCTTTCTTT. Encoded protein: CASSDGTLEAFF. The V and J genes are TRBV10-2 and TRBJ1-1, with D hard to call. The CDR3 is 12 amino acids. Trimming took off 3 bases at V and 7 bases at J, with 9 bases between the two ends. The germline CDR1 and CDR2 sequences are WSHSY and SAAADI.

A few counts support this clone. The same CDR3 also results from other DNA sequences found in this sample. The chain recombines TRBV5-4 with TRBJ1-1, with D tentatively TRBD1 (6 bases). The CDR3 is 15 amino acids. The V end was cut by 2 bases, the J end by 1 base, with 12 bases between. CDR1 SGHNT and CDR2 YYREEE come from the germline V gene (reference sequence). The CDR3 reads CASSFGGRRNTEAFF. Here the CDR3 DNA reads TGTGCCAGCAGCTTCGGGGGGCGGCGGAACACTGAAGCTTTCTTT.

This clone was seen a few times. This rearrangement joins TRBV6-4 to TRBJ2-4; TRBD2 matches 11 bases. The length of the CDR3 is 16 residues. CDR1 is MRHNA and CDR2 is SNTAGT in the germline V gene. The J segment lost 8 bases and the V segment lost 6 bases, leaving 12 bases of the junction unmatched. The CDR3 loop is CASRGELAGGGDIQYF. The CDR3 DNA reads as TGTGCCAGCAGGGGGGAGCTAGCGGGAGGAGGGGACATTCAGTACTTC.

This sequence joins TRBV30 and TRBJ1-2; weak D call: TRBD1 (6 bases). The V gene's germline CDR1 is GTSNPN and CDR2 SVGIG (reference sequence). CDR3 length equals 11 residues. Written as DNA, the CDR3 is TGTTCCTACGACAGGCCCTATGGCTACACCTTC. Translating it yields CSYDRPYGYTF.

This clone turned up a few times. V usage is TRBV6-5 and J usage is TRBJ1-6; 10 bases fit TRBD1. The V segment lost 6 bases and the J segment 10 bases; nucleotides outside the gene matches: 9. This CDR3 comprises 15 residues. The germline V gene has CDR1 MNHEY and CDR2 SVGAGI. The CDR3 DNA follows: TGTGCCAGCAGGCGCATGGGACAGGGGAACTCACCCCTCCACTTT. It translates to CASRRMGQGNSPLHF.

CDR3 sequence: CASSFGRYYGYTF. CDR3 bases: TGTGCCAGCAGCTTTGGCAGATACTATGGCTACACCTTC. The rearrangement uses TRBV5-6 and TRBJ1-2; D remains unclear. The V gene lost 2 bases and the J gene lost 3 bases, with 8 bases spanning the gap. This CDR3 has 13 amino acids. CDR1 SGHDT and CDR2 YYEEEE come from the germline V gene.

The V call is TRBV28, the J call TRBJ1-1; 7 bases align to TRBD1. J lost 1 base, V lost 10 bases, and 9 bases had no gene match. The CDR3 spans 14 residues. The germline V gene has CDR1 MDHEN and CDR2 SYDVKM. The CDR3 region has the DNA TGTGCCACGTCGACAGGGTCGGGGAACACTGAAGCTTTCTTT. Translated: CATSTGSGNTEAFF.

Here the CDR3 DNA reads TGTGCCAGCACCAACAGCGGGATCCGCACAGATACGCAGTATTTT. Translating gives CASTNSGIRTDTQYF. The V and J genes are TRBV27 and TRBJ2-3, with 7 nucleotides matching TRBD2. The ends lost 7 bases at V and 1 base at J; junction bases unmatched: 8. The CDR3 consists of 15 residues. Germline CDR1 and CDR2: MNHEY and SMNVEV (reference sequence).

This chain uses TRBV19 with TRBJ1-6; D call uncertain. V dropped 3 bases and J dropped 0 bases, with 9 bases sitting between them. This CDR3 spans 16 amino acids. Germline loops: CDR1 LNHDA, CDR2 SQIVND (reference sequence). The CDR3 loop is CASSIAGSSYNSPLHF. For the CDR3, the DNA is TGTGCCAGTAGTATTGCGGGGAGCTCCTATAATTCACCCCTCCACTTT.

The chain carries TRBV5-1 and TRBJ1-2; 9 bases map to TRBD1. The germline V gene encodes CDR1 SGHRS and CDR2 YFSETQ. The CDR3 is 14 residues long. With 4 bases clipped from V and 5 bases from J, the junction kept 6 bases outside the gene matches. This chain's CDR3 is CASSELQGAYGYTF. In DNA form, the CDR3 reads TGCGCCAGCAGCGAGCTACAGGGGGCGTATGGCTACACCTTC.